Here is one T cell receptor beta chain with its context. TCRdb keeps only in-frame clones here, not all; method: immunoSEQ multiplex PCR. The sample contains about 680,000 clones, 92% of which appear only once. This entry comes from a study of shared clonotypes between healthy human individuals. In the naive CD8 group, cells lacked CD45RO and were positively selected for CCR7, so terminally differentiated effector memory CD45RA+ cells were left out. This CDR3 has 16 amino acids. Germline V CDR1 and CDR2: MDHEN, SYDVKM. The J segment lost 6 bases and the V segment lost 5 bases, leaving 10 bases of the junction unmatched.

Sequencing used naive CD8+ T cells sorted from blood. The clonotype originates from a man between 25 and 39 years old in good health. This sequence joins TRBV28 and TRBJ1-5; 10 nucleotides match TRBD1. CDR3 coding DNA: TGTGCCAGCAGTAAACTAAGGACAGGGGGGAGTCAGCCCCAGCATTTT. Translating gives CASSKLRTGGSQPQHF.